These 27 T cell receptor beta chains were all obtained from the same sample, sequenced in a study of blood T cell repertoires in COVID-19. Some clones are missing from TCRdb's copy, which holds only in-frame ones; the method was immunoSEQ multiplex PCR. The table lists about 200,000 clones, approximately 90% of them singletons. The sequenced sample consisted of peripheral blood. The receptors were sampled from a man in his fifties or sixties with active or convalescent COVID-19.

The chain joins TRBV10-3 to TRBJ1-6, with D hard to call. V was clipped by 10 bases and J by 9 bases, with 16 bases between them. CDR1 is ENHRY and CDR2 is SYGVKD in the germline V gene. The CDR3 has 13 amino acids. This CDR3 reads CATNSIAGSPLHF. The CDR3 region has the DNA TGTGCCACCAATTCCATCGCCGGTTCACCCCTCCACTTT.

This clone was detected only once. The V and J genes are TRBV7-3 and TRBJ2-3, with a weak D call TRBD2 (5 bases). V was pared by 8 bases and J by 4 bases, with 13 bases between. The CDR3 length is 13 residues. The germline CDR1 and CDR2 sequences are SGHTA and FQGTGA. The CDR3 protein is CASSRGGADTQYF. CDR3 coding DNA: TGTGCCAGCTCCCGGGGTGGCGCAGATACGCAGTATTTT.

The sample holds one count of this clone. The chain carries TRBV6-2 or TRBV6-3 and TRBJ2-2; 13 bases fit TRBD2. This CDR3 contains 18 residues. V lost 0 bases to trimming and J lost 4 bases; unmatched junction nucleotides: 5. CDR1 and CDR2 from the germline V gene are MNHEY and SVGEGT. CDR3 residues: CASSYSTSGGPTTGELFF. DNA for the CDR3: TGTGCCAGCAGTTACTCGACTAGCGGGGGGCCAACCACCGGGGAGCTGTTTTTT.

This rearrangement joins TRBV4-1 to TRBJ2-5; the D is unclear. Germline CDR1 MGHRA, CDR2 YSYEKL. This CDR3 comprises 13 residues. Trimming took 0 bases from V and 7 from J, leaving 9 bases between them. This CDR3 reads CASSQDQVGTQYF. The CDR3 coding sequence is TGCGCCAGCAGCCAAGATCAGGTGGGGACCCAGTACTTC.

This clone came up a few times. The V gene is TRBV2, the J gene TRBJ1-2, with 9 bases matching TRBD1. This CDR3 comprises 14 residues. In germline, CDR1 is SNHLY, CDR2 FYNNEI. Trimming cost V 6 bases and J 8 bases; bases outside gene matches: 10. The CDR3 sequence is CASRVDRGGRGYTF. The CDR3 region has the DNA TGTGCCAGCAGGGTCGACAGGGGGGGTAGAGGCTACACCTTC.

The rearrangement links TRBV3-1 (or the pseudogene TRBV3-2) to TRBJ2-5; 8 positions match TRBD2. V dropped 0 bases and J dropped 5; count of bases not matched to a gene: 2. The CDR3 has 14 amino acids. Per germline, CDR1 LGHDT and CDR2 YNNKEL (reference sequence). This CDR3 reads CASSQDPSGETQYF. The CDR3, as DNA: TGTGCCAGCAGCCAAGATCCTAGCGGGGAGACCCAGTACTTC.

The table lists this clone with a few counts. The CDR3: CASSPSGVTDYGYTF. CDR3 coding DNA: TGTGCCAGTAGTCCTTCAGGGGTTACCGACTATGGCTACACCTTC. This chain joins TRBV19 and TRBJ1-2; the D gene is possibly TRBD1 (6 bases). The V gene lost 5 bases and the J gene lost 3 bases, with 16 bases spanning the gap. The CDR3 consists of 15 residues. In germline, CDR1 is LNHDA, CDR2 SQIVND (reference sequence).

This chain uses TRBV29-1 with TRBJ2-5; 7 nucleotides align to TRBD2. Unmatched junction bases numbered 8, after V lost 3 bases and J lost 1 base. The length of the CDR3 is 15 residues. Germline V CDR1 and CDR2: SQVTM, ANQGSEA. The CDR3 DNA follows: TGCAGCGTTGAGGGAGGGCCCGGATCCCAAGAGACCCAGTACTTC. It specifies CSVEGGPGSQETQYF.

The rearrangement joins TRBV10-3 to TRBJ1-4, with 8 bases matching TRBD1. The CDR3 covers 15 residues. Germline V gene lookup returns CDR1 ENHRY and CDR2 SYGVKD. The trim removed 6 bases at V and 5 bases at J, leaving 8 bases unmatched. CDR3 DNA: TGTGCCATCAGCCGGCAGGGGGCGTTGAATGAAAAACTGTTTTTT. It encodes CAISRQGALNEKLFF.

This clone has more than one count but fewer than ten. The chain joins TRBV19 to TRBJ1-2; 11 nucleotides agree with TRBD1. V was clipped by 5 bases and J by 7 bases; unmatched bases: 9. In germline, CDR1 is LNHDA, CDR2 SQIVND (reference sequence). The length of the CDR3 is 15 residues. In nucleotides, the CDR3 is TGTGCCAGTAGTCCCCAGTGGACAGGGGGCAGTGGCTACACCTTC. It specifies CASSPQWTGGSGYTF.

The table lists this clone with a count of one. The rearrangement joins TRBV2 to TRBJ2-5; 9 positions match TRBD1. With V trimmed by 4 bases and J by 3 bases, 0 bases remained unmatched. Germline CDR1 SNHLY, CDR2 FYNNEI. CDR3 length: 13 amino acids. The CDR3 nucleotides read TGTGCCAGCAGTGGGGACAGGGAAGAGACCCAGTACTTC. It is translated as CASSGDREETQYF.

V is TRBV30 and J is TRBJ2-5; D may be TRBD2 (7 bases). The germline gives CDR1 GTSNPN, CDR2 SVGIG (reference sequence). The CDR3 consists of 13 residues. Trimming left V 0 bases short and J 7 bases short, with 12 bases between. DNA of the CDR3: TGTGCCTGGAGTGTAGGGGGGGCCGTGACCCAGTACTTC. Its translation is CAWSVGGAVTQYF. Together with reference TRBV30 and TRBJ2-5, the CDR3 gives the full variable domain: SQTIHQWPATLVQPVGSPLSLECTVEGTSNPNLYWYRQAAGRGLQLLFYSVGIGQISSEVPQNLSASRPQDRQFILSSKKLLLSDSGFYLCAWSVGGAVTQYFGPGTRLLVL.

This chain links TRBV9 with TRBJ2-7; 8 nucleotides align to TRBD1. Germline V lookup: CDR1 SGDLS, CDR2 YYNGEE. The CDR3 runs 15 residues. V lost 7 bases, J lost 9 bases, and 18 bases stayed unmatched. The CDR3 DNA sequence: TGTGCCAGCTCCTTTGGCCATCCGGGACAGGATATGCAGTACTTC. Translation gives CASSFGHPGQDMQYF.

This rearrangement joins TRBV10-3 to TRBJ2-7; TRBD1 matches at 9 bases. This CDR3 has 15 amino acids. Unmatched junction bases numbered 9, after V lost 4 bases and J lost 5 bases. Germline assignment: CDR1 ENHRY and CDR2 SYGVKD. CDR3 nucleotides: TGTGCCATCAGTGTATCCGGGACAGGGCGGCACGAGCAGTACTTC. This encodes CAISVSGTGRHEQYF.

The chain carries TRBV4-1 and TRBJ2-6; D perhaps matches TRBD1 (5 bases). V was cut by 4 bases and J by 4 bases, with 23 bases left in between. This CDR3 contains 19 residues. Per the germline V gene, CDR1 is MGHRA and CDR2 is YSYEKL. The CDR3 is CASSPLGRATTPGANVLTF. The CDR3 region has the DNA TGCGCCAGCAGCCCCCTCGGCAGGGCAACCACTCCCGGGGCCAACGTCCTGACTTTC.

CDR3 bases: TGCGCCAGCACCCAAGACAGGGTTTCCGAGCAGTACTTC. It translates to CASTQDRVSEQYF. The gene calls are TRBV5-1 and TRBJ2-7; TRBD1 agrees at 7 bases. Trimming cost V 6 bases and J 6 bases; bases outside gene matches: 9. CDR3 size: 13 residues. Germline V gives CDR1 SGHRS, CDR2 YFSETQ.

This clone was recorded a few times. The CDR3 sequence is CASSLGPPGTANQETQYF. The CDR3 region has the DNA TGTGCCAGCAGCTTAGGGCCCCCCGGGACAGCCAACCAAGAGACCCAGTACTTC. The chain recombines TRBV7-3 with TRBJ2-5; 7 positions match TRBD1. From germline, CDR1 is SGHTA and CDR2 FQGTGA. V trimming: 2 bases; J trimming: 0 bases; junction bases outside the gene matches: 12. The CDR3 spans 18 residues.

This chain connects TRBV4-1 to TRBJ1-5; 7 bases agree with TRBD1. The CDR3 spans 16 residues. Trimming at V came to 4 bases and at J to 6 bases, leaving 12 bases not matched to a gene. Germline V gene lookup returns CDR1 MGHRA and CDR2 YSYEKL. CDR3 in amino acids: CASSPRQVDRAQPQHF. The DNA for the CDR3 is TGCGCCAGCAGCCCCCGACAGGTCGACAGGGCTCAGCCCCAGCATTTT.

DNA of the CDR3: TGCGCCAGCACACCTGACAGGGCCCATTCACCCCTCCACTTT. The encoded protein is CASTPDRAHSPLHF. The chain couples TRBV10-2 to TRBJ1-6; 7 positions match TRBD1. V shed 7 bases, J shed 8 bases, and the junction held 8 bases outside the gene matches. Germline V CDR1 and CDR2: WSHSY, SAAADI. The length of the CDR3 is 14 residues.

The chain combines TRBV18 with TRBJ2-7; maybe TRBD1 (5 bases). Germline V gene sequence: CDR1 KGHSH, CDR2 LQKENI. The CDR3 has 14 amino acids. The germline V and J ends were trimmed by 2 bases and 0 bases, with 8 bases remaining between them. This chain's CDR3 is CASSPGAPSYEQYF. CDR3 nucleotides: TGTGCCAGCTCACCAGGGGCCCCCTCCTACGAGCAGTACTTC.

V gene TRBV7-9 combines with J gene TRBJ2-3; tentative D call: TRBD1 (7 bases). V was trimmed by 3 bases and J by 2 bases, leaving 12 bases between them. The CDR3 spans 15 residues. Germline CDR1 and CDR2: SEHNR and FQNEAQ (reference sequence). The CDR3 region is CASSFRGAHTDTQYF. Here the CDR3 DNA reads TGTGCCAGCAGCTTCAGGGGGGCCCACACAGATACGCAGTATTTT.

In DNA, the CDR3 is TGTGCCACCAGTGATCCCCAGGGGGCGAAGGGCAATGAGCAGTTCTTC. Translation: CATSDPQGAKGNEQFF. The chain joins TRBV24-1 to TRBJ2-1; TRBD1 matches at 8 bases. The CDR3 is 16 residues long. V shed 3 bases and J 6 bases; nucleotides not matched to a gene: 9. Germline V gives CDR1 KGHDR, CDR2 SFDVKD.

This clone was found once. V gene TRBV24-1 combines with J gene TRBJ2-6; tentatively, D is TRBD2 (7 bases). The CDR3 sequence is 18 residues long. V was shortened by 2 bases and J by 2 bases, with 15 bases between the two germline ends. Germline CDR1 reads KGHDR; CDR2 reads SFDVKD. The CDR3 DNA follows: TGTGCCACCAGTGATTCCCAAGGGGGGGCGCCTGGGGCCAACGTCCTGACTTTC. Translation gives CATSDSQGGAPGANVLTF.

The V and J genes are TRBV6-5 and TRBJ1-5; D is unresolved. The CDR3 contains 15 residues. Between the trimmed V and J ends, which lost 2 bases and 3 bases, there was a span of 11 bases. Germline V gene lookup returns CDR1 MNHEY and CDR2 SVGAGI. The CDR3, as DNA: TGTGCCAGCAGTTACAGGAGGTCCGACAATCAGCCCCAGCATTTT. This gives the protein CASSYRRSDNQPQHF.

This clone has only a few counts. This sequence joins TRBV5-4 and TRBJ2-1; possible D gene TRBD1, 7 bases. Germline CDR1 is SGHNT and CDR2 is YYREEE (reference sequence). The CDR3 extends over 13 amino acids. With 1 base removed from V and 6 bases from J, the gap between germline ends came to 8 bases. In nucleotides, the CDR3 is TGTGCCAGCAGCTTGCAGGGGGGCAATGAGCAGTTCTTC. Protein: CASSLQGGNEQFF. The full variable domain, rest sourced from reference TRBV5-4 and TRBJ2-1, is ETGVTQSPTHLIKTRGQQVTLRCSSQSGHNTVSWYQQALGQGPQFIFQYYREEENGRGNFPPRFSGLQFPNYSSELNVNALELDDSALYLCASSLQGGNEQFFGPGTRLTVL.

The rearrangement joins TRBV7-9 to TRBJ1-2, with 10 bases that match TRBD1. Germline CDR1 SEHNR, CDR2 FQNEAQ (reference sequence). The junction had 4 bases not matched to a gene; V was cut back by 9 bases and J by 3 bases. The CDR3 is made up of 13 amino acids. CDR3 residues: CASGDRGDYGYTF. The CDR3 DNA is TGTGCCAGTGGGGACAGGGGCGACTATGGCTACACCTTC.

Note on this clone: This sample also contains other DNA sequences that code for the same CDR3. CDR3 nucleotides: TGTGCCAGCAGCCATCCGGGACAGGGGCGCGAGCAGTACTTC. Translating gives CASSHPGQGREQYF. The chain has TRBV3-1 (or the pseudogene TRBV3-2) and TRBJ2-7; the match to TRBD1 covers 10 bases. Germline V gene lookup returns CDR1 LGHDT and CDR2 YNNKEL (reference sequence). Unmatched junction bases numbered 5, after V lost 3 bases and J lost 6 bases. This CDR3 region has 14 residues.